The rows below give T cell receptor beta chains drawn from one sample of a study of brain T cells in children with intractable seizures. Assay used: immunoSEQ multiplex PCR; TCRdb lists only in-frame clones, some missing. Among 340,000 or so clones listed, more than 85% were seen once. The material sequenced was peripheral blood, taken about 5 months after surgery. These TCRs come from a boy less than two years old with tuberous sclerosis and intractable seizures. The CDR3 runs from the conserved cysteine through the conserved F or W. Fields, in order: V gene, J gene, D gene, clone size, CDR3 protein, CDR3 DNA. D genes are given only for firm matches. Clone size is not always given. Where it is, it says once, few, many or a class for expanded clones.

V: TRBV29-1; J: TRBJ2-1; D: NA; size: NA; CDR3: CSSGTSTLQPNNEQFF; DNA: TGCAGCTCCGGGACTTCGACGCTTCAACCTAACAATGAGCAGTTCTTC
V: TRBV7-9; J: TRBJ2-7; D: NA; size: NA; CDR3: CASSLGGGTPYEQYF; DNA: TGTGCCAGCAGCTTAGGTGGGGGAACACCCTACGAGCAGTACTTC
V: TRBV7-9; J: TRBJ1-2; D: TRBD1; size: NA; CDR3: CASSFWTGGENYGYTF; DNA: TGTGCCAGCAGCTTTTGGACAGGGGGCGAAAACTATGGCTACACCTTC
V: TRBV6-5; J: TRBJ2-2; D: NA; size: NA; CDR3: CASTHRGTPGELFF; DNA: TGTGCCAGCACCCACCGGGGGACACCCGGGGAGCTGTTTTTT
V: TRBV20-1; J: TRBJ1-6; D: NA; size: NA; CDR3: CSASISPYNSPLHF; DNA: TGCAGTGCTAGTATAAGCCCCTATAATTCACCCCTCCACTTT
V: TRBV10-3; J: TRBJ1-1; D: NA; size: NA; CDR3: CAISLGPLGTEAFF; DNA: TGTGCCATCAGCCTCGGACCCTTGGGCACTGAAGCTTTCTTT
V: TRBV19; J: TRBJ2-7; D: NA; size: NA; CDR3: CASSLGSLGEQYF; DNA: TGTGCCAGTAGTCTAGGGTCACTGGGTGAGCAGTACTTC
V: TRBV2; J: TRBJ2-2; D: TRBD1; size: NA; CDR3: CASTRTGFTGELFF; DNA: TGTGCCAGCACCCGGACAGGGTTCACCGGGGAGCTGTTTTTT
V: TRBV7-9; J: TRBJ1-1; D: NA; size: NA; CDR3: CATRGGGTEAFF; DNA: TGTGCCACCCGGGGAGGGGGAACTGAAGCTTTCTTT
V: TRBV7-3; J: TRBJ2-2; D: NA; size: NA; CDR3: CASSLGAGTYQGELFF; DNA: TGTGCCAGCAGCTTGGGGGCAGGGACGTATCAAGGGGAGCTGTTTTTT
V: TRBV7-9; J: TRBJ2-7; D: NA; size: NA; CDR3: CASSALPGGRLSSYEQYF; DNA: TGTGCCAGCAGCGCTTTACCTGGGGGCAGGCTTTCGTCCTACGAGCAGTACTTC
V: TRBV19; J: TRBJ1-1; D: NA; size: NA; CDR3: CASSIERNTEAFF; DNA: TGTGCCAGTAGTATAGAAAGGAACACTGAAGCTTTCTTT
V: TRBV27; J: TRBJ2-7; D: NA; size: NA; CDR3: CASSLLDGPYEQYF; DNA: TGTGCCAGCAGTTTATTGGATGGTCCCTACGAGCAGTACTTC
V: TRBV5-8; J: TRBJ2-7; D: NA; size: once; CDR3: CASSPRQFTYEQYF; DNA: TGTGCCAGCAGCCCTAGACAGTTCACCTACGAGCAGTACTTC
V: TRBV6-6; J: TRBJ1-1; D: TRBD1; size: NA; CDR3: CASSYSLDRVAEAFF; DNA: TGTGCCAGCAGTTACTCGTTGGACAGGGTGGCTGAAGCTTTCTTT
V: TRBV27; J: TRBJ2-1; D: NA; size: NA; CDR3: CASSLSQRYNEQFF; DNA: TGTGCCAGCAGTTTATCGCAAAGATACAATGAGCAGTTCTTC
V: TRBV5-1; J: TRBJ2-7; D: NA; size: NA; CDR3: CASSLLADSNLNSYEQYF; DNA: TGCGCCAGCAGCTTGTTGGCCGACAGCAACTTGAACTCCTACGAGCAGTACTTC
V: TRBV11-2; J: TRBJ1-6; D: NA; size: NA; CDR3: CASSLVGGSLLNKPLHF; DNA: TGTGCCAGCAGCTTAGTGGGGGGGTCCCTCCTAAATAAACCCCTCCACTTT
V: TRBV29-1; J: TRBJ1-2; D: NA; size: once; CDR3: CSVWRVDYGYTF; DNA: TGCAGCGTGTGGCGGGTTGACTATGGCTACACCTTC
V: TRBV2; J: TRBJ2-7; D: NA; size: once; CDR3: CASRAGEQYF; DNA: TGTGCCAGCAGAGCGGGCGAGCAGTACTTC
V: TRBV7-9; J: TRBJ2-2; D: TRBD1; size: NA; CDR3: CASSLGEIRQGAFGELFF; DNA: TGTGCCAGCAGCTTAGGAGAGATTCGACAGGGGGCGTTCGGGGAGCTGTTTTTT
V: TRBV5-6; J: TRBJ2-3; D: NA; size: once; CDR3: CASSRTSTDTQYF; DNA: TGTGCCAGCAGCCGGACTAGCACAGATACGCAGTATTTT
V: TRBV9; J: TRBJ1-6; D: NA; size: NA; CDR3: CASSPRRGTLDSPLHF; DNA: TGTGCCAGCAGCCCTAGAAGGGGCACGTTGGACTCACCCCTCCACTTT
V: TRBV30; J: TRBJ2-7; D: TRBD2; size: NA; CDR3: CACRLAGVGEQYF; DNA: TGTGCCTGTAGACTAGCGGGAGTCGGTGAGCAGTACTTC
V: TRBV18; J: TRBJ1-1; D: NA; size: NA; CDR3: CASSRTGQYVAVLF; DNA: TGTGCCAGCTCACGGACCGGACAGTACGTGGCTGTACTTTTT
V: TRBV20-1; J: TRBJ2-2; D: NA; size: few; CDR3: CSARYSGELFF; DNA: TGCAGTGCTAGATACTCCGGGGAGCTGTTTTTT
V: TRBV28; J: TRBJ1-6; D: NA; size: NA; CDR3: CASSLLGSPLHF; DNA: TGTGCCAGCAGTTTATTAGGTTCACCCCTCCACTTT
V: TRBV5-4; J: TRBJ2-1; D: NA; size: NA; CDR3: CASSVGAGRFYNEQFF; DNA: TGTGCCAGCAGCGTGGGGGCGGGTCGATTCTACAATGAGCAGTTCTTC
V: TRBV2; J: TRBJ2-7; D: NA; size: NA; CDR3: CASSERVGAPYEQYF; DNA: TGTGCCAGCAGTGAAAGGGTAGGGGCACCTTACGAGCAGTACTTC
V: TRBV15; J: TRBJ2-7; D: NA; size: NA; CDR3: CATSIQASYEQYF; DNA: TGTGCCACCAGCATTCAGGCCTCCTACGAGCAGTACTTC
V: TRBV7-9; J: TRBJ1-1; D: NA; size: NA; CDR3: CASSLNSGDTEAFF; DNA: TGTGCCAGCAGCTTAAATTCAGGGGACACTGAAGCTTTCTTT
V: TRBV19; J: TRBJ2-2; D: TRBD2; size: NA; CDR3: CASSTHSSGGVFTGELFF; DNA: TGTGCCAGTAGTACCCATTCTAGCGGGGGGGTGTTCACCGGGGAGCTGTTTTTT
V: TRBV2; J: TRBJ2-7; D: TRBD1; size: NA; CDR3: CASSVGPVGQGTYEQYF; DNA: TGTGCCAGCAGTGTTGGCCCGGTGGGACAGGGGACCTACGAGCAGTACTTC
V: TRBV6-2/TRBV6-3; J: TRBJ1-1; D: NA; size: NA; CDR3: CASSYVDTEVPEAFF; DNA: TGTGCCAGCAGTTACGTAGATACGGAGGTCCCTGAAGCTTTCTTT
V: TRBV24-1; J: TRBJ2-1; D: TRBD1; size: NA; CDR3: CATSAHRDSNNEQFF; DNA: TGTGCCACCAGTGCTCACCGGGACAGCAACAATGAGCAGTTCTTC
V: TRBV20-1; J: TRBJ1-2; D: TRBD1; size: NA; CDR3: CSASRTGNDGYTF; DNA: TGCAGTGCTAGTCGGACAGGGAACGATGGCTACACCTTC
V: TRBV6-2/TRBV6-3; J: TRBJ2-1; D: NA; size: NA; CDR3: CASSPPGVVNEQFF; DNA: TGTGCCAGCAGCCCACCAGGGGTTGTCAATGAGCAGTTCTTC
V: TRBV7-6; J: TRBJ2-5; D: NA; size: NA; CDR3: CASSLAGVPQYF; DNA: TGTGCCAGCAGCTTAGCGGGGGTGCCCCAGTACTTC
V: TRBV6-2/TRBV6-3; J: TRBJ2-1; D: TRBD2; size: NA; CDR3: CASSLSSGGLYNEQFF; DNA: TGTGCCAGCAGTCTCTCTAGCGGGGGGCTCTACAATGAGCAGTTCTTC
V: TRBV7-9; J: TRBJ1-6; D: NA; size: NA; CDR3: CASSSTGFHNSPLHF; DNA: TGTGCCAGCAGCTCCACAGGGTTTCATAATTCACCCCTCCACTTT
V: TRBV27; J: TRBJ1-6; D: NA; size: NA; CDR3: CASSLLQDNSPLHF; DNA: TGTGCCAGCAGTTTATTACAGGATAATTCACCCCTCCACTTT
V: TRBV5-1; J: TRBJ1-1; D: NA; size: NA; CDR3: CASSFPDTSNTEAFF; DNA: TGCGCCAGCAGCTTCCCGGACACATCGAACACTGAAGCTTTCTTT
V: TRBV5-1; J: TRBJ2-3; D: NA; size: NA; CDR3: CASSLTDTQYF; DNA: TGCGCCAGCAGCTTGACAGATACGCAGTATTTT
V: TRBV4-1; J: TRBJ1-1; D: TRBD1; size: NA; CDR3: CASSRKNRGVPLDTEAFF; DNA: TGCGCCAGCAGCCGAAAAAACAGGGGAGTGCCTTTGGATACTGAAGCTTTCTTT
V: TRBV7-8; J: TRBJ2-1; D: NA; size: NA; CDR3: CASSLARLGGEQFF; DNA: TGTGCCAGCAGCTTAGCGAGACTCGGAGGTGAGCAGTTCTTC
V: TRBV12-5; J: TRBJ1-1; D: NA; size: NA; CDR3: CASGLGGEAFF; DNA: TGTGCTAGTGGTTTGGGCGGTGAAGCTTTCTTT
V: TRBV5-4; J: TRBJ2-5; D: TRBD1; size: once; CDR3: CASSPRQGPETQYF; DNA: TGTGCCAGCAGCCCCCGACAGGGTCCAGAGACCCAGTACTTC
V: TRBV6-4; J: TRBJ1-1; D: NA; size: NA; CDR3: CASSDYRVNMNTEAFF; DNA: TGTGCCAGCAGTGATTACAGGGTAAACATGAACACTGAAGCTTTCTTT
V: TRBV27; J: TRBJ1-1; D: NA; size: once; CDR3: CASSLSALAGTPGEAFF; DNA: TGTGCCAGCAGTTTATCGGCTTTGGCCGGGACCCCCGGCGAAGCTTTCTTT
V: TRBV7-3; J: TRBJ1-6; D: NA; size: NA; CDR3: CASSLEWGLGYPLHF; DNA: TGTGCCAGCAGCCTTGAATGGGGGCTCGGTTATCCCCTCCACTTT
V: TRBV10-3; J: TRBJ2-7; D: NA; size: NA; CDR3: CAISESMGVGEEQYF; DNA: TGTGCCATCAGTGAGTCGATGGGCGTGGGGGAAGAGCAGTACTTC
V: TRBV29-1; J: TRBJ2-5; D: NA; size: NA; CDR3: CSVALGGQETQYF; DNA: TGCAGCGTCGCGTTAGGCGGCCAAGAGACCCAGTACTTC
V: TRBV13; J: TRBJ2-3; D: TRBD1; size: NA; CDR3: CASSAWTGADTQYF; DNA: TGTGCCAGCAGCGCCTGGACAGGGGCAGATACGCAGTATTTT
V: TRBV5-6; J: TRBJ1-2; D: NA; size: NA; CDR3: CASSNNSGYGYTF; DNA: TGTGCCAGCAGCAACAACTCAGGGTATGGCTACACCTTC
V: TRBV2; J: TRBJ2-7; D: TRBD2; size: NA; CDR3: CACGRILDEQYF; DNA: TGTGCCTGCGGGAGGATACTGGACGAGCAGTACTTC
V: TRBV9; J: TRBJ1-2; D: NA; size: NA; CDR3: CASGFGRTNYGYTF; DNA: TGTGCCAGCGGGTTCGGACGTACTAACTATGGCTACACCTTC
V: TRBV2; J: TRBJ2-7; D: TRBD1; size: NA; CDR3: CASSEALRAGGLWSYEQYF; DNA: TGTGCCAGCAGTGAAGCGCTCAGGGCAGGGGGCCTCTGGTCCTACGAGCAGTACTTC
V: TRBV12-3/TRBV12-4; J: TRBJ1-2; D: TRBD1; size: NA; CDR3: CASSFDRGYGYTF; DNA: TGTGCCAGCAGTTTCGACAGGGGCTATGGCTACACCTTC
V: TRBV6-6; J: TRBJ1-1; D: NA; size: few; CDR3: CASSRGVMAVNTEAFF; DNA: TGTGCCAGCAGTCGAGGAGTAATGGCTGTGAACACTGAAGCTTTCTTT